This T cell receptor beta chain was sequenced for a study of T cells in Graves' hyperthyroidism and ophthalmopathy. The CDR3 is made up of 14 amino acids. Per the germline V gene, CDR1 is SGHTA and CDR2 is FQGNSA. Deletions cut 1 base from V and 0 bases from J, with 6 bases between. Worth noting for this clonotype: Its target is unknown.

Study-level findings and limits: Through a model of 13 V-J features, ophthalmopathy was separated from stable hyperthyroidism.

Amplification of TCR beta CDR3 regions used RNA as the template. First-round RT-PCR of the TCR CDR3 relied on the HTBI primer set. TCRdb redid the calling of the multiplex PCR reads with MiXCR, one entry per CDR3 protein. The table includes about 280,000 distinct CDR3 sequences, 25% to 30% detected once. This chain links TRBV7-2 with TRBJ1-2; D not resolved. The sequence was collected from a man in his forties with Graves' hyperthyroidism that later progressed to Graves' ophthalmopathy. Input material: blood. CDR3: CASSLGGPNYGYTF. In nucleotides, the CDR3 is TGTGCCAGCAGCTTAGGCGGCCCTAACTATGGCTACACCTTC.